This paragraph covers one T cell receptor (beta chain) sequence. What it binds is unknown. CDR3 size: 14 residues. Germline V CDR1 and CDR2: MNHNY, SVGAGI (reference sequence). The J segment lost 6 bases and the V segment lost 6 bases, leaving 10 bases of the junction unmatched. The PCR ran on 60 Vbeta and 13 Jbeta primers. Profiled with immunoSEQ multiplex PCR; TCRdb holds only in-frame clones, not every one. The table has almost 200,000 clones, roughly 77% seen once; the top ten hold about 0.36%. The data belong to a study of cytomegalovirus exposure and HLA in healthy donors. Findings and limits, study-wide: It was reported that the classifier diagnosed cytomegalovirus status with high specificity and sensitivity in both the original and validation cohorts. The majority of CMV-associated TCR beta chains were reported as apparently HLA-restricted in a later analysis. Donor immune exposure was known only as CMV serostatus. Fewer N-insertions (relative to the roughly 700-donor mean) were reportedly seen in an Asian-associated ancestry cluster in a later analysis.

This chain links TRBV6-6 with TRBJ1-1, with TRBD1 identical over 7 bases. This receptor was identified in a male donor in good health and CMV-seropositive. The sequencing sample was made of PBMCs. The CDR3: CASRVTGETSEAFF. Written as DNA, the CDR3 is TGTGCCAGCAGAGTAACAGGGGAAACCTCTGAAGCTTTCTTT.